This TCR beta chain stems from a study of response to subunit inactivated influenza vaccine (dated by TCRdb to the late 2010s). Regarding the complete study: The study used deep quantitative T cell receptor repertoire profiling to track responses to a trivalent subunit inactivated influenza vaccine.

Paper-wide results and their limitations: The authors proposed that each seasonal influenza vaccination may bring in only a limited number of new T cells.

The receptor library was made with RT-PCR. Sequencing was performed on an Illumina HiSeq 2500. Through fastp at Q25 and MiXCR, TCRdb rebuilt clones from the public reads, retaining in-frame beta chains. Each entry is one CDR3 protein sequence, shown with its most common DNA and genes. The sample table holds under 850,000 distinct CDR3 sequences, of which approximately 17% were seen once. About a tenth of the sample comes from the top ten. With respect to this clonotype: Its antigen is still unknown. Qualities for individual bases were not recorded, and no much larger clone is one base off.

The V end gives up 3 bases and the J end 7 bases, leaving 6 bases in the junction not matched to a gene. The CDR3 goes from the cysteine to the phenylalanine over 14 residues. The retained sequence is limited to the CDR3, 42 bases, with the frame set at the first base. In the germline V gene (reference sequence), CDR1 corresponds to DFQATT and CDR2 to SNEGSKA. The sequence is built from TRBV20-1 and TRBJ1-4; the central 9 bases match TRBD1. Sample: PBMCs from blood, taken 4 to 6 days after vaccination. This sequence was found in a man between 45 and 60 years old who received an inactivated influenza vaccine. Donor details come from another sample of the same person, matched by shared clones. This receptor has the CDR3 CSARSGTGTEKLFF. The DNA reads TGCAGTGCTAGGTCCGGGACAGGGACTGAAAAACTGTTTTTT.